These 8 T cell receptor beta chains were all obtained from the same sample, sequenced in a study of T cells in Graves' hyperthyroidism and ophthalmopathy. Amplification of TCR beta CDR3 regions was performed using RNA transcripts as template. Using the HTBI primer set, a first-round RT-PCR was run on the TCR CDR3. TCRdb used MiXCR to reprocess the multiplex PCR reads, holding one entry per CDR3 protein. The sample lists about 600,000 distinct CDR3 sequences, about 14% occurring once. Source material: blood. These receptor sequences come from a woman aged 45-65 years with Graves' ophthalmopathy.

This clonotype was observed many times. This rearrangement joins TRBV29-1 to TRBJ2-7, with D possibly being TRBD1 or TRBD2 (6 bases each). Trimming cost V 5 bases and J 9 bases, with 17 bases left between them. The germline CDR1 and CDR2 sequences are SQVTM and ANQGSEA. CDR3 size: 12 residues. The CDR3 reads CSVPLAGHGQYF. The CDR3, as DNA: TGCAGCGTTCCTCTTGCGGGACACGGGCAGTACTTC.

This clonotype showed up many times. This chain connects TRBV2 to TRBJ1-5; D may be TRBD1 (6 bases). The V gene lost 6 bases and the J gene lost 2 bases, with 17 bases spanning the gap. CDR1 and CDR2 from the germline V gene are SNHLY and FYNNEI. This CDR3 region has 16 residues. The CDR3 DNA follows: TGTGCCAGCAGCCGGCGGAGGGGGATCCGCAATCAGCCCCAGCATTTT. Translated: CASSRRRGIRNQPQHF.

This clonotype came up a few times. A much larger clone is a single base away; this may be a read error. The J gene is TRBJ2-5, the V gene TRBV7-2; possibly TRBD1 or TRBD2 for D (5 bases each). The germline V gene has CDR1 SGHTA and CDR2 FQGNSA. CDR3 length equals 14 residues. The ends were cut back, 3 bases at V and 7 bases at J, with 15 bases in the middle. CDR3 sequence reads: CASSFGTREGTQYF. CDR3 coding DNA: TGTGCCAGCAGCTTCGGGACCCGAGAAGGGACCCAGTACTTC.

This clonotype has just a few counts. This CDR3 reads CATSDWAGEANEQFF. In nucleotides, the CDR3 is TGTGCCACCAGTGATTGGGCGGGAGAGGCCAATGAGCAGTTCTTC. V gene TRBV24-1 combines with J gene TRBJ2-1; 7 nucleotides align to TRBD2. This CDR3 has 15 amino acids. The V segment lost 2 bases and the J segment 6 bases; nucleotides outside the gene matches: 6. From germline, CDR1 is KGHDR and CDR2 SFDVKD.

This clonotype was recorded a few times. V and J are TRBV19 and TRBJ2-7, with 12 bases fitting TRBD2. The CDR3 is 22 amino acids. Trimming cost V 4 bases and J 2 bases; bases outside gene matches: 24. Germline assignment: CDR1 LNHDA and CDR2 SQIVND (reference sequence). The CDR3 DNA is TGTGCCAGTAGTAACCAACCACCCGTTGGACTAGCGGGACCCACTCTTACCTACGAGCAGTACTTC. Translating it yields CASSNQPPVGLAGPTLTYEQYF.

This chain uses TRBV3-1 with TRBJ1-5; no clear D. The germline V and J ends were trimmed by 5 bases and 0 bases, with 8 bases remaining between them. The CDR3 loop spans 14 amino acids. Looked up from germline, CDR1 is LGHDT and CDR2 is YNNKEL (reference sequence). CDR3 in amino acids: CASSSLPSNQPQHF. CDR3 coding DNA: TGTGCCAGCAGCTCCCTACCTAGCAATCAGCCCCAGCATTTT.

This clonotype was detected many times. The chain employs TRBV5-1 and TRBJ2-3; 8 nucleotides align to TRBD1. V was pared by 4 bases and J by 0 bases, with 7 bases of the junction left unmatched. CDR3 length: 16 residues. Per germline, CDR1 SGHRS and CDR2 YFSETQ. This CDR3 reads CASSGGQATSTDTQYF. CDR3 coding DNA: TGCGCCAGCAGCGGGGGACAGGCTACTAGCACAGATACGCAGTATTTT.

This sequence joins TRBV4-3 and TRBJ2-4; possibly TRBD1 for D (5 bases). Trimming pared 0 bases from V and 7 bases from J, leaving 10 bases between. Per germline, CDR1 LGHNA and CDR2 YSLEER. The CDR3 totals 14 residues. CDR3: CASSQDRAGNIQYF. DNA of the CDR3: TGCGCCAGCAGCCAAGATAGGGCAGGGAACATTCAGTACTTC.